The subject of this entry is one TCR beta chain. This clone appeared once. Its antigen is not yet known. Within one base of it there is no much larger clone, and no base qualities were kept. Deletion took 6 bases off V and 2 bases off J, with a span of 18 bases between the germline ends. CDR1 is given as MDHEN and CDR2 as SYDVKM, both from the germline V gene. There are 16 amino acids in the CDR3, from cysteine to phenylalanine inclusive. Only CDR3 DNA remains: 48 bases, in frame from the first base. The cohort was made up of 650 to 700 healthy bone marrow donors. At the time of sampling, all cohort members were nominally healthy, though unrecorded immune exposures were likely present. The donor tested CMV seropositive, placing the donor among the 290 or so seropositive members of the cohort. Every donor gave a peripheral blood sample, and the peripheral blood mononuclear cells from that sample were used for TCR beta sequencing. The Qiagen DNeasy Blood Extraction Kit was used to extract genomic DNA from the blood cell samples.

The library came from the immunoSEQ multiplex PCR assay. A mixture of 60 forward primers for TCR Vbeta segments and 13 reverse primers for TCR Jbeta segments was used in the multiplex PCR. Amplification of the CDR3 region of rearranged TCR beta genes was performed with a multiplex PCR assay on genomic DNA. Amplified TCR beta libraries were sequenced as 87-base-pair reads on the Illumina HiSeq System. On the authors' methods: A later analysis tallied roughly 76 million unique TCR beta chains across the 600 to 700 repertoires, and about 10 million of those chains were shared by two or more donors. Raw reads were error-corrected and collapsed into unique sequences with a nearest-neighbor algorithm that merged closely related sequences to remove PCR and sequencing errors. Alignment of CDR3 sequences to IMGT reference sequences was used to assign V, D and J gene segments. Each retained sequence needed at least a six-nucleotide match to both a V gene segment and a J gene segment. Rearrangements were classified as productive when the CDR3 lacked stop codons and remained in frame with V and J, and all other rearrangements were classified as non-productive. Following IMGT convention, CDR3 was defined as the stretch from the second conserved V-encoded cysteine to the conserved J-encoded phenylalanine. The earlier analysis of some 540 of the donors excluded any sequence lacking an unambiguous match to a single V gene segment. In an earlier analysis of approximately 500 of the donors, a V segment was called functional when productive rearrangements were above 56.7%, and segregating when the standard deviation between donors exceeded 5%. A statistical classification framework was developed to diagnose cytomegalovirus status using the catalog of TCR beta chain sequences. V and J gene assignment, in a later analysis, came from comparing TCR nucleotide sequences with IMGT/GENE-DB human TR gene sequences. Using the TCRdist pipeline, a later analysis assigned CDR3 sequences along with most-parsimonious VDJ recombination scenarios. A later analysis defined each TCR beta chain by its CDR3 amino acid sequence plus V-gene family, and excluded reads lacking a unique V-gene family. As a way to deal with suspected cross-contamination and a sequencing artifact, a later analysis dropped 450 to 700 nucleotide sequences that were highly shared and had low generation probability. In a later analysis, a clonal expansion index for each public chain was calculated from normalized within-repertoire ranks of inferred template counts. Generation probabilities in a later analysis came from a VDJ recombination model fitted to out-of-frame rearrangements, and those results were checked against IGoR. In a later analysis, hypergeometric tests were used to score TCR-TCR, TCR-HLA and TCR-CMV co-occurrence, with a repertoire-size bias correction applied to TCR pairs. In a later analysis, false discovery rates were estimated by permuting HLA or CMV assignments 20 times. In a later analysis, co-occurring TCRs were grouped using DBSCAN, with TCRdist sequence similarity added in when clustering inside HLA-allele-positive subsets. For co-occurrence clustering, repertoires with fewer than 30,000 or more than 120,000 public chains were excluded, along with five or six repertoires with anomalous nucleotide sharing. The immuneACCESS repertoire file appears here via TCRdb, limited to in-frame rearrangements. These files lack a portion of the clones; in checked studies, under half of the deficit traces to unresolved V genes, and the cause of the others is not known. The V and J calls and clone size were taken over from that table, and D and trimming were inferred from the DNA. Within this sample are around 200,000 clones, with roughly four fifths of them counted one time only. The ten largest clones take up 10% of the sample.

The sample originates from a study of cytomegalovirus exposure and HLA in healthy donors (TCRdb year 2017). At the level of the whole study: An earlier analysis of approximately 590 of the donors reported roughly 270 Gb of sequence data and roughly 110 million unique TCR beta sequences from about 200 million T cells. An early release covering some 640 HLA-typed donors comprised roughly 300 gigabases of sequencing data and 65 million to 100 million unique TCR sequences. Of the 300 to 400 genotyped donors, approximately 83% fell in the genetic ancestry cluster associated with self-reported Caucasian donors. The study was designed to test whether signatures of past pathogen exposure could be identified by cataloging public T cell receptors. The study used immunosequencing to profile the T cell repertoires of approximately 650 subjects and linked those repertoires to cytomegalovirus serostatus. Besides the first cohort of under 700 subjects, a separate validation cohort made up of 120 different subjects was used. The study combined high-throughput TCR immunosequencing, statistical association of individual TCRs with disease status, and machine learning to predict cytomegalovirus infection status. A later analysis re-analyzed previously published TCR beta repertoires from 666 donors and added high-resolution HLA genotyping to study TCR occurrence patterns. Rather than using new phenotypic data, the later analysis identified candidate immune exposures from TCR beta sequences and from how often those sequences occurred across donors. To decide whether each TCR beta V gene segment behaved as functional or pseudogenic, an earlier analysis of some 600 of the donors relied on high-throughput TCR beta sequencing. Alongside the repertoire data, information on donor age, sex, ethnicity and CMV serostatus was compiled. In a later genetic analysis, genome-wide SNP genotypes for about three fifths of the roughly 670 donors were used, and that subset was treated as a discovery cohort. Every discovery cohort repertoire had been produced on one sequencing platform. HLA typing covered class I and class II loci at four-digit resolution. Typing coverage differed by locus: A, B, C, DRB1 and DQB1 were typed in roughly 620-630 donors, DQA1 in approximately 520, DPA1 in nearly 610, and DPB1 in 472. Four or five DR-DQ haplotypes were handled as single units for association and clustering because linkage in the cohort was strong. Among about 360 genotyped donors of the cohort, an average of approximately 240,000 unique TCR beta nucleotide sequences were sequenced per donor, roughly 18% of them non-productive. Points the paper makes about the study in general: In both the original and validation cohorts, the classifier was reported to diagnose cytomegalovirus status with high specificity and sensitivity. The sequencing pipeline was judged likely to have produced a cluster of highly shared sequence variants as a technical artifact. In a later genetic analysis, a missense DCLRE1C variant was associated with V-gene and J-gene trimming of TCR beta chains, and the association was replicated in an independent cohort. Because HLA typing was unavailable for some donors at each locus, only the typed subset was used in association tests. Correlated functional status among segregating V segments might reflect linkage disequilibrium, but an unknown experimental factor could not be ruled out. In a later analysis, most CMV-associated TCR beta chains were found to appear HLA-restricted, with HLA associations seemingly driven largely by CMV exposure. In a later genetic analysis, fewer N-insertions in productive TCRs were reported among donors in an Asian-associated ancestry cluster than the approximately 670-donor mean. A later analysis found that HLA-associated TCR beta chains were more clonally expanded and had lower generation probabilities than equally common non-associated chains. According to a later analysis, parvovirus B19, influenza, CMV and Epstein-Barr virus appeared linked to several top co-occurrence clusters. A later analysis associated approximately 17,000 TCR beta sequences with specific HLA alleles at a false discovery rate of 0.05. Immune exposure information for the cohort was limited to CMV serostatus. This cohort had only TCR beta chains sequenced, and the lack of alpha or paired-chain data limited which features could be detected. Because counts were too low, seventeen rarely observed V segments, including chromosome 9 orphons, were excluded from the earlier analysis of several hundred of the donors. Across donors, most TCR sequences were observed very rarely, whereas some public TCRs were present in many individuals. In a later analysis, TCR association rates were found to vary across HLA loci, with the most associated TCRs seen for DRB1 alleles and the fewest for HLA-C alleles. Some IMGT-functional V segments, including TRBV6-2 and TRBV6-3, could not be distinguished by the 87-base-pair reads and were therefore excluded. Broadly in line with IMGT annotations, most TCR beta V segments showed up in productive rearrangements about 87% or about 30% of the time in an earlier analysis of under 700 of the donors. According to the authors, the approach could potentially be generalized to other disease states and immunological phenotypes. A few of the identified cytomegalovirus-associated TCR beta chains were confirmed in vitro to be specific for cytomegalovirus antigens. A further reported finding was that TCR beta sequences accurately predicted the HLA-A and HLA-B alleles for most subjects in the first cohort. The study listed around 160 TCR beta chains as associated with cytomegalovirus. Assigning TCR associations to individual alleles was difficult when HLA alleles, especially DR and DQ, strongly co-occurred. Roughly uniform sequencing depth across donors was assumed in presence/absence analyses, although this assumption may not hold.

The chain uses TRBV28 and TRBJ2-3; perhaps TRBD2 is the D gene, with 5 bases matching. The clonotype originates from a woman between 45 and 65 years old in good health and CMV-seropositive. Specimen: PBMCs. For the CDR3, the sequence is CASSDASRRNTDTQYF. The sequence in DNA is TGTGCCAGCAGCGACGCTAGCCGTAGGAACACAGATACGCAGTATTTT.